This TCR beta chain comes out of a study of cytomegalovirus exposure and HLA in healthy donors. Study background: Unique TCR beta sequences numbering approximately 100 million came from 150 million to 200 million T cells in an earlier analysis.

This PCR relied on a set of 60 Vbeta primers and 13 Jbeta primers. Generated by immunoSEQ multiplex PCR, the TCRdb table keeps only in-frame clones and is missing some. The data contain approximately 110,000 clones, 75% to 90% of them singletons. Note on this clone: Its antigen remains unknown.

Overall study findings and caveats: The majority of TCR sequences were rare, yet some public TCRs appeared in many donors.

The specimen was PBMCs. The sequence was collected from a man aged 25-40 years in good health and CMV-seropositive.

The CDR3 DNA is TGTGCCAGCAGCGTGGGACAGGGGGGACAGGAGCTGTTTTTT. Translated, it gives CASSVGQGGQELFF. The chain carries TRBV7-9 and TRBJ2-2; 11 positions agree with TRBD1. CDR1 SEHNR and CDR2 FQNEAQ come from the germline V gene (reference sequence). CDR3 size: 14 residues. Losses at the gene ends were 5 bases for V and 10 bases for J; bases not matched to a gene: 6.